This entry lists 13 T cell receptor beta chains sequenced from one sample in a study of ipilimumab plus nivolumab after autologous stem cell transplantation (dated by TCRdb to the early 2020s). Receptor amplification or capture employed the immunoSEQ multiplex PCR assay. The table was pulled from immuneACCESS by TCRdb, which kept in-frame rearrangements only. Such tables lose some clones; where checked, under half of the loss comes from unresolved V genes, and the rest has no known cause. The sample profile shows around 16,000 clones; over 70% of them were found once. Under 30% of the sample goes to the ten largest clones. The material was PBMCs, obtained in a trial of ipilimumab plus nivolumab as post-transplant consolidation. All receptors derive from a male donor with diffuse large B-cell lymphoma.

The V and J genes are TRBV6-1 and TRBJ2-5; D might be TRBD1 (6 bases). CDR1 and CDR2 from the germline V gene are MNHNS and SASEGT. V was clipped by 6 bases and J by 5 bases, with 19 bases between them. The CDR3 consists of 15 residues. The CDR3 protein is CASRRDPGAYETQYF. The CDR3 DNA reads as TGTGCCAGCAGGAGAGATCCAGGGGCATATGAGACCCAGTACTTC.

This clone was found once. This rearrangement joins TRBV6-1 to TRBJ1-5; D may be TRBD1 (6 bases). The germline V gene encodes CDR1 MNHNS and CDR2 SASEGT. There are 15 residues in the CDR3. V shed 6 bases and J shed 4 bases, with 16 bases lying between them. CDR3 loop: CASSPIIGGNQPQHF. The CDR3 bases are TGTGCCAGCAGCCCCATTATAGGGGGTAATCAGCCCCAGCATTTT.

This clone was counted between two and nine times. V is TRBV19 and J is TRBJ2-5, with unresolved D. The V end was cut by 5 bases, the J end by 1 base, with 11 bases between. Germline V gene lookup returns CDR1 LNHDA and CDR2 SQIVND (reference sequence). The CDR3 has 14 residues. CDR3 sequence: CASSSPAVQETQYF. DNA of the CDR3: TGTGCCAGTAGTTCACCCGCGGTCCAAGAGACCCAGTACTTC.

This clone was seen only a few times. The rearrangement joins TRBV5-4 to TRBJ2-5; 7 positions agree with TRBD2. This CDR3 has 13 amino acids. Per the germline V gene, CDR1 is SGHNT and CDR2 is YYREEE (reference sequence). Trimming at V came to 7 bases and at J to 5 bases, leaving 8 bases not matched to a gene. The CDR3 sequence: CASSPGGAETQYF. The CDR3 DNA follows: TGTGCCAGCTCCCCGGGGGGTGCGGAGACCCAGTACTTC.

The V call is TRBV6-5, the J call TRBJ1-1; D not resolved. This CDR3 region has 13 residues. V was shortened by 1 base and J by 2 bases, with 5 bases between the two germline ends. Looked up from germline, CDR1 is MNHEY and CDR2 is SVGAGI. The CDR3 loop is CASSYWQNTEAFF. The CDR3 DNA reads TGTGCCAGCAGTTACTGGCAAAACACTGAAGCTTTCTTT.

The genes are TRBV2 and TRBJ1-2, with D perhaps matching TRBD1 (5 bases). Trimming removed 4 bases from V and 4 bases from J, with 13 bases in between. Germline loops: CDR1 SNHLY, CDR2 FYNNEI. There are 14 residues in the CDR3. CDR3 in amino acids: CASSVGGQGYGYTF. Here the CDR3 DNA reads TGTGCCAGCAGTGTTGGAGGGCAGGGCTATGGCTACACCTTC.

This rearrangement joins TRBV28 to TRBJ1-5; D is ambiguous. The CDR3 runs 17 residues. Trimming removed 3 bases at V and 1 base at J, with 16 bases between. The germline CDR1 and CDR2 sequences are MDHEN and SYDVKM. CDR3 region: CASSFELGGASNQPQHF. DNA of the CDR3: TGTGCCAGCAGTTTTGAATTGGGCGGAGCCAGCAATCAGCCCCAGCATTTT.

The rearrangement joins TRBV6-5 to TRBJ2-7; 10 bases line up with TRBD1. CDR1 and CDR2 from the germline V gene are MNHEY and SVGAGI. The CDR3 extends over 13 amino acids. V gave up 6 bases and J gave up 5 bases; unmatched junction bases: 4. CDR3 sequence (DNA): TGTGCCAGCAGGGGAGGGACAGGGGACGAGCAGTACTTC. Translated, it gives CASRGGTGDEQYF.

J is TRBJ2-2 and V is TRBV13; weak D call: TRBD2 (5 bases). Germline assignment: CDR1 PRHDT and CDR2 FYEKMQ (reference sequence). There are 14 residues in the CDR3. Trimming left V 3 bases short and J 9 bases short, with 14 bases between. The CDR3 reads CASSFQGSSRELFF. In DNA form, the CDR3 reads TGTGCCAGCAGCTTTCAAGGGAGTTCCAGGGAGCTGTTTTTT.

J is TRBJ1-1 and V is TRBV19; D remains unclear. CDR1 and CDR2 from the germline V gene are LNHDA and SQIVND (reference sequence). CDR3 size: 15 residues. Trimming took off 1 base at V and 0 bases at J, with 9 bases between the two ends. CDR3 nucleotides: TGTGCCAGTAGTATAGTCGCCAGCATGAACACTGAAGCTTTCTTT. Its translation is CASSIVASMNTEAFF.

The chain couples TRBV25-1 to TRBJ2-1, with 8 nucleotides matching TRBD1. This CDR3 contains 14 residues. Germline V gene data show CDR1 as MGHDK and CDR2 as SYGVNS. The V and J ends lost 6 bases and 2 bases, in that order; junction bases with no gene match: 3. This CDR3 reads CASRTGQAYNEQFF. For the CDR3, the DNA is TGTGCCAGCAGGACGGGACAGGCCTACAATGAGCAGTTCTTC.

This clone is a singleton in its sample. CDR3 amino acids: CASSHETSGGPSTDTQYF. The CDR3 nucleotides are TGTGCCAGCAGCCATGAGACTAGCGGGGGACCTAGCACAGATACGCAGTATTTT. The chain joins TRBV4-2 to TRBJ2-3; 12 nucleotides align to TRBD2. Germline values: CDR1 LGHNA, CDR2 YNFKEQ. This CDR3 comprises 18 residues. The trim removed 3 bases at V and 0 bases at J, leaving 7 bases unmatched.

V and J are TRBV11-2 and TRBJ2-7; TRBD1 matches 8 bases. The germline CDR1 and CDR2 sequences are SGHAT and FQNNGV. This CDR3 comprises 16 residues. Trimming took 4 bases from V and 2 from J; bases not matched to a gene: 10. Here the CDR3 reads CASSSPGQENPYEQYF. As DNA, the CDR3 is TGTGCCAGCAGCTCGCCGGGACAGGAAAACCCCTACGAGCAGTACTTC.